The 18 T cell receptor beta chains below come from one sample, sequenced in a study of CD8+ T cells in alopecia areata. CD4+ cells underwent sorting into CD25+CD127- cells for about 5 patients. Once RNA had been extracted, it was reverse transcribed into cDNA to act as the sequencing template. Some clones are missing from TCRdb's copy, which holds only in-frame ones; the method was immunoSEQ multiplex PCR. The sample lists 30,000 to 40,000 clones, around 50% occurring once. The sequenced sample consisted of CD4+ Tregs sorted from blood. The receptors stem from a human donor with alopecia areata.

The V gene is TRBV28, the J gene TRBJ2-7; TRBD1 is a possible D gene (7 bases). The CDR3 sequence is 15 residues long. Per the germline V gene, CDR1 is MDHEN and CDR2 is SYDVKM. Trimming shortened V by 7 bases and J by 3 bases, and 19 bases separated the two germline ends. Here the CDR3 reads CASTGAAGGYYEQYF. CDR3 sequence (DNA): TGTGCCAGCACGGGGGCGGCAGGGGGGTACTACGAGCAGTACTTC.

The gene calls are TRBV18 and TRBJ2-5, with unresolved D. Germline lookup yields CDR1 KGHSH and CDR2 LQKENI. V lost 2 bases to trimming and J lost 4 bases, with 14 bases between them. This CDR3 is 15 amino acids long. In DNA form, the CDR3 reads TGTGCCAGCTCACCAACAATCGCAACAGTAGAGACCCAGTACTTC. This sequence encodes CASSPTIATVETQYF.

The chain has TRBV29-1 and TRBJ1-5, with a weak D call TRBD1 (6 bases). V was clipped by 4 bases and J by 7 bases, with 14 bases between them. The germline CDR1 and CDR2 sequences are SQVTM and ANQGSEA. This CDR3 region has 13 residues. CDR3 nucleotide sequence: TGCAGCGTTGTAGGCAGGGGAGACCAGCCCCAGCATTTT. It specifies CSVVGRGDQPQHF.

V gene TRBV6-6 combines with J gene TRBJ2-2; either TRBD1 or TRBD2 may fit D (5 bases each). The CDR3 totals 15 residues. CDR1 MNHNY and CDR2 SVGAGI come from the germline V gene (reference sequence). The germline V and J ends were trimmed by 5 bases and 5 bases, with 15 bases remaining between them. CDR3 DNA: TGTGCCAGCAGTCCACGAGGGGCGCAAACCGGGGAGCTGTTTTTT. Its protein product is CASSPRGAQTGELFF.

This clone was detected a few times. The rearrangement links TRBV5-8 to TRBJ2-5; the D gene is possibly TRBD1 (6 bases). V shed 0 bases and J shed 5 bases, with 23 bases lying between them. Germline CDR1 is SGHTS and CDR2 is YDEGEE. This CDR3 has 18 residues. CDR3 nucleotide sequence: TGTGCCAGCAGCTTGGATCTACGGGACACCCCACCTGGGGAGACCCAGTACTTC. It encodes CASSLDLRDTPPGETQYF. Together with reference TRBV5-8 and TRBJ2-5, the CDR3 gives the full variable domain: EAGVTQSPTHLIKTRGQQATLRCSPISGHTSVYWYQQALGLGLQFLLWYDEGEERNRGNFPPRFSGRQFPNYSSELNVNALELEDSALYLCASSLDLRDTPPGETQYFGPGTRLLVL.

The chain employs TRBV6-1 and TRBJ2-1; 7 bases are a match to TRBD2. CDR3 length equals 15 residues. The V gene end was trimmed by 4 bases and the J gene end by 2 bases; junction bases not matched to a gene: 5. Germline CDR1 and CDR2: MNHNS and SASEGT. The chain's CDR3 is CASSVSGGPYNEQFF. The CDR3 DNA sequence: TGTGCCAGCAGTGTGTCGGGAGGACCCTACAATGAGCAGTTCTTC.

The CDR3 nucleotides are TGCGCCAGCAGCTTTAATTGGAATGAGCAGTTCTTC. It yields the protein CASSFNWNEQFF. The chain couples TRBV5-1 to TRBJ2-1; D is undetermined. CDR3 size: 12 residues. V lost 2 bases and J 7 bases, leaving 7 bases between the germline ends. Germline CDR1 SGHRS, CDR2 YFSETQ.

For the CDR3, the DNA is TGTGCCAGCAGCTCGGGACAGTCGCCCTACAATGAGCAGTTCTTC. Translation: CASSSGQSPYNEQFF. The gene calls are TRBV11-1 and TRBJ2-1; 7 bases fit TRBD1. The trim removed 4 bases at V and 2 bases at J, leaving 5 bases unmatched. The CDR3 consists of 15 residues. Germline CDR1 and CDR2: SGHAT and FQDESV (reference sequence).

This chain joins TRBV4-2 and TRBJ2-4; D uncertain. Trimming cost V 1 base and J 0 bases, with 10 bases left between them. Germline V CDR1 and CDR2: LGHNA, YNFKEQ. This CDR3 region has 16 residues. The CDR3 DNA reads TGTGCCAGCAGCCAAGGGGCAGAGCTAGCCAAAAACATTCAGTACTTC. Amino acid sequence: CASSQGAELAKNIQYF.

This chain links TRBV13 with TRBJ1-3, with 8 nucleotides matching TRBD1. CDR1 is PRHDT and CDR2 is FYEKMQ in the germline V gene (reference sequence). The V and J ends lost 6 bases and 4 bases, in that order; junction bases with no gene match: 14. The CDR3 extends over 17 amino acids. Here the CDR3 reads CASRFRTGMISGNTIYF. The CDR3 DNA is TGTGCCAGCAGATTTCGGACAGGGATGATATCCGGAAACACCATATATTTT.

Only a few counts were recorded for this clone. The rearrangement joins TRBV29-1 to TRBJ1-1; a possible D gene is TRBD1 (6 bases). From germline, CDR1 is SQVTM and CDR2 ANQGSEA. CDR3 length: 13 residues. Trimming took off 4 bases at V and 2 bases at J, with 11 bases between the two ends. This CDR3 is CSVVRTANTEAFF. DNA for the CDR3: TGCAGCGTTGTCCGGACAGCCAACACTGAAGCTTTCTTT.

In this sample, this clone turned up a few times. The chain links TRBV4-3 to TRBJ1-2; D may be TRBD1 (5 bases). This CDR3 region has 15 residues. V dropped 2 bases and J dropped 8 bases, with 18 bases sitting between them. Germline-derived CDR1 and CDR2 are LGHNA and YSLEER. The CDR3 region is CASSQQVFRVGGYTF. The DNA of the CDR3 is TGCGCCAGCAGCCAACAAGTGTTCAGGGTGGGGGGCTACACCTTC.

Written as DNA, the CDR3 is TGTGCCAGCAGCCTAGGCGGAAAAGAAACCTACGAGCAGTACTTC. Protein product: CASSLGGKETYEQYF. The genes are TRBV9 and TRBJ2-7; D unclear. The CDR3 loop spans 15 amino acids. Germline CDR1 reads SGDLS; CDR2 reads YYNGEE. The V end lost 4 bases, the J end lost 2 bases, and 16 bases lay between the germline ends.

The gene calls are TRBV7-3 and TRBJ2-7; TRBD2 is a possible D gene (5 bases). With 3 bases removed from V and 2 bases from J, the gap between germline ends came to 8 bases. CDR3 length: 13 amino acids. Germline V gives CDR1 SGHTA, CDR2 FQGTGA. The CDR3 here is CASSLDSPYEQYF. For the CDR3, the DNA is TGTGCCAGCAGCTTGGACTCGCCCTACGAGCAGTACTTC.

The V and J genes are TRBV5-6 and TRBJ2-1; 9 nucleotides align to TRBD2. The CDR3 runs 19 residues. Germline V CDR1 and CDR2: SGHDT, YYEEEE. V lost 2 bases, J lost 0 bases, and 12 bases stayed unmatched. The CDR3 loop reads CASSFGALAGPSSYNEQFF. CDR3 in DNA: TGTGCCAGCAGCTTTGGGGCGCTAGCGGGGCCAAGCTCCTACAATGAGCAGTTCTTC.

The rearrangement links TRBV7-2 to TRBJ2-5; D uncertain. The CDR3 has 15 residues. V was clipped by 5 bases and J by 1 base, with 14 bases between them. Germline-derived CDR1 and CDR2 are SGHTA and FQGNSA. CDR3 loop: CASSLQTARQETQYF. The CDR3 DNA reads as TGTGCCAGCAGCCTACAGACGGCTCGCCAAGAGACCCAGTACTTC.

The V gene is TRBV27, the J gene TRBJ1-1; 9 nucleotides line up with TRBD1. Losses at the gene ends were 5 bases for V and 5 bases for J; bases not matched to a gene: 6. Germline V gene data show CDR1 as MNHEY and CDR2 as SMNVEV (reference sequence). The length of the CDR3 is 14 residues. The CDR3 spells CASSPQGAWTEAFF. CDR3 in DNA: TGTGCCAGCAGTCCACAGGGGGCTTGGACTGAAGCTTTCTTT.

The V call is TRBV7-3, the J call TRBJ1-1; TRBD1 is a possible D gene (6 bases). The CDR3 extends over 12 amino acids. V lost 5 bases to trimming and J lost 7 bases, with 11 bases between them. Germline V gene sequence: CDR1 SGHTA, CDR2 FQGTGA. CDR3 DNA sequence: TGTGCCAGCAGCCAACAGGGCGGTGAAGCTTTCTTT. Translated, it gives CASSQQGGEAFF.